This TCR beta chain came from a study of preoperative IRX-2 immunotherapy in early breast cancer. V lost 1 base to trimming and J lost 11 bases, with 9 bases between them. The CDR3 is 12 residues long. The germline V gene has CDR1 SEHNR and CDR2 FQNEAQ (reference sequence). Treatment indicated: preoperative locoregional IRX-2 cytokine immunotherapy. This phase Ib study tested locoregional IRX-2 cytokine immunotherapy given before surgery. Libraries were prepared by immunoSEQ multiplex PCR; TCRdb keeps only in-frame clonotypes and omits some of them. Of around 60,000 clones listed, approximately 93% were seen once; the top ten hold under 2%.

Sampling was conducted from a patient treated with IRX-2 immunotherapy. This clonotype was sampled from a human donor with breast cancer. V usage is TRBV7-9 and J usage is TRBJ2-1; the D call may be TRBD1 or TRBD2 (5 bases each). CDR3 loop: CASSLVGDQQFF. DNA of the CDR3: TGTGCCAGCAGCTTAGTAGGGGACCAGCAGTTCTTC.